Listed below are T cell receptor beta chains from one sample, sequenced in a study of CD8 T cells in ankylosing spondylitis. TCRdb reanalysed the 5' RACE reads using MiXCR and keeps one entry per CDR3 protein. The table records under 300,000 distinct CDR3 sequences, about 9.1% of them present only once. The sequenced sample consisted of blood, either unsorted or a sorted T cell fraction (not recorded which). The receptors were sampled from a male donor with ankylosing spondylitis or in good health (not recorded which). CDR3s include the opening cysteine and the closing phenylalanine or tryptophan. D genes are given only for firm matches. The size of a clone is reported for some rows only, either as once, few or many, or as a class for expanded clones.

clone size: many
J gene: TRBJ2-5
V gene: TRBV4-3
D gene: .
CDR3 length: 16
CDR3 DNA: TGCGCCAGCAGCCAAGATAAGTCCCACTGGGGGGAGACCCAGTACTTC
CDR3 protein: CASSQDKSHWGETQYF

clone size: .
J gene: TRBJ2-5
V gene: TRBV7-6
D gene: TRBD1
CDR3 length: 16
CDR3 DNA: TGTGCCAGCAGCTTCCCCGGGACAGAACGCCAAGAGACCCAGTACTTC
CDR3 protein: CASSFPGTERQETQYF

clone size: many
J gene: TRBJ2-1
V gene: TRBV5-1
D gene: .
CDR3 length: 13
CDR3 DNA: TGCGCCAGCAGCTGGACAGTGGGGAATGAGCAGTTCTTC
CDR3 protein: CASSWTVGNEQFF

clone size: many
J gene: TRBJ2-3
V gene: TRBV7-8
D gene: .
CDR3 length: 13
CDR3 DNA: TGTGCCAGCAGCTCCCGGCTCCCAGATACGCAGTATTTT
CDR3 protein: CASSSRLPDTQYF

clone size: few
J gene: TRBJ1-2
V gene: TRBV5-6
D gene: .
CDR3 length: 17
CDR3 DNA: TGTGCCAGCAGCTTGGGCCCCGTGACGGCCGGCGGCTATGGCTACACCTTC
CDR3 protein: CASSLGPVTAGGYGYTF

clone size: .
J gene: TRBJ1-3
V gene: TRBV3-1
D gene: .
CDR3 length: 14
CDR3 DNA: TGTGCCAGCACCTCGGGTGGAGCGCGTGGCACCATATATTTT
CDR3 protein: CASTSGGARGTIYF

clone size: many
J gene: TRBJ2-1
V gene: TRBV20-1
D gene: .
CDR3 length: 16
CDR3 DNA: TGCAGTGCTAGAGATCGAGCGGGCAATCCCTACAATGAGCAGTTCTTC
CDR3 protein: CSARDRAGNPYNEQFF

clone size: many
J gene: TRBJ1-5
V gene: TRBV6-2/TRBV6-3
D gene: .
CDR3 length: 15
CDR3 DNA: TGTGCCAGCAGCTACGGAGCGTCTAGCAATCAGCCCCAGCATTTT
CDR3 protein: CASSYGASSNQPQHF

clone size: few
J gene: TRBJ2-2
V gene: TRBV7-8
D gene: .
CDR3 length: 13
CDR3 DNA: TGTGCCAGCAGCTTTCTTGACACCGGGGAGCTGTTTTTT
CDR3 protein: CASSFLDTGELFF

clone size: many
J gene: TRBJ2-2
V gene: TRBV20-1
D gene: .
CDR3 length: 13
CDR3 DNA: TGCAGTGCCCAGGCCGAGAACACCGGGGAGCTGTTTTTT
CDR3 protein: CSAQAENTGELFF

clone size: .
J gene: TRBJ2-3
V gene: TRBV6-4
D gene: TRBD1
CDR3 length: 15
CDR3 DNA: TGTGCCAGCAGTGGACAGGGGGCGATCACAGATACGCAGTATTTT
CDR3 protein: CASSGQGAITDTQYF

clone size: many
J gene: TRBJ2-5
V gene: TRBV29-1
D gene: .
CDR3 length: 13
CDR3 DNA: TGCAGCGTTGCGCCGAAACTTCAAGAGACCCAGTACTTC
CDR3 protein: CSVAPKLQETQYF

clone size: .
J gene: TRBJ2-3
V gene: TRBV7-9
D gene: .
CDR3 length: 13
CDR3 DNA: TGTGCCAGCAGCTTAGCGACGGAAGATACGCGGTATTTT
CDR3 protein: CASSLATEDTRYF

clone size: .
J gene: TRBJ2-2
V gene: TRBV5-1
D gene: TRBD2
CDR3 length: 16
CDR3 DNA: TGCGCCAGCAGCTTGGAACTAGCGGGGGACACCGGGGAGCTGTTTTTT
CDR3 protein: CASSLELAGDTGELFF

clone size: many
J gene: TRBJ1-6
V gene: TRBV12-3/TRBV12-4
D gene: .
CDR3 length: 13
CDR3 DNA: TGTGCCAGCAGAGACAGCCAGGATTCACCCCTCCACTTT
CDR3 protein: CASRDSQDSPLHF

clone size: few
J gene: TRBJ2-7
V gene: TRBV20-1
D gene: TRBD2
CDR3 length: 15
CDR3 DNA: TGCAGTGCTAGAGATGCTAGCGGGAGGGCCCACGAGCAGTACTTC
CDR3 protein: CSARDASGRAHEQYF

clone size: many
J gene: TRBJ1-5
V gene: TRBV5-1
D gene: .
CDR3 length: 17
CDR3 DNA: TGCGCCAGCAGCCCAGCCCCAACGTGGGGGGCAAATCAGCCCCAGCATTTT
CDR3 protein: CASSPAPTWGANQPQHF

clone size: few
J gene: TRBJ1-1
V gene: TRBV7-2
D gene: .
CDR3 length: 15
CDR3 DNA: TGTGCCAGCAGCCTATTGGCCAGGGGAATGACTGAAGCTTTCTTT
CDR3 protein: CASSLLARGMTEAFF

clone size: many
J gene: TRBJ1-2
V gene: TRBV10-3
D gene: .
CDR3 length: 14
CDR3 DNA: TGTGCCACGAAGCTAGACACCTCTAACTATGGCTACACCTTC
CDR3 protein: CATKLDTSNYGYTF

clone size: many
J gene: TRBJ2-7
V gene: TRBV27
D gene: .
CDR3 length: 13
CDR3 DNA: TGTGCCAGCAGTCGGATCGGGGGCTACGAGCAGTACTTC
CDR3 protein: CASSRIGGYEQYF

clone size: .
J gene: TRBJ2-7
V gene: TRBV6-5
D gene: .
CDR3 length: 14
CDR3 DNA: TGTGCCAGCAGTTACGACCAGACCGCCTACGAGCAGTACTTC
CDR3 protein: CASSYDQTAYEQYF

clone size: few
J gene: TRBJ2-7
V gene: TRBV4-2
D gene: .
CDR3 length: 14
CDR3 DNA: TGTGCCAGCAGCCACAACCCAACCTCCTACGAGCAGTACTTC
CDR3 protein: CASSHNPTSYEQYF

clone size: many
J gene: TRBJ2-1
V gene: TRBV6-5
D gene: .
CDR3 length: 16
CDR3 DNA: TGTGCCAGCAGTTACTCGACTGTAGCATCCTACAATGAGCAGTTCTTC
CDR3 protein: CASSYSTVASYNEQFF

clone size: many
J gene: TRBJ2-7
V gene: TRBV12-3/TRBV12-4
D gene: TRBD2
CDR3 length: 13
CDR3 DNA: TGTGCCAGCAGTTGGACTAGCACCTACGAGCAGTACTTC
CDR3 protein: CASSWTSTYEQYF

clone size: many
J gene: TRBJ2-1
V gene: TRBV7-9
D gene: .
CDR3 length: 17
CDR3 DNA: TGTGCCAGCAGTCCCAGGGGGGGTCGGAGCTCCTACAATGAGCAGTTCTTC
CDR3 protein: CASSPRGGRSSYNEQFF

clone size: many
J gene: TRBJ2-2
V gene: TRBV30
D gene: TRBD1
CDR3 length: 15
CDR3 DNA: TGTGCCTGGAGTTACGACAGGGCCTCCGCCGGGGAGCTGTTTTTT
CDR3 protein: CAWSYDRASAGELFF

clone size: few
J gene: TRBJ1-1
V gene: TRBV18
D gene: .
CDR3 length: 16
CDR3 DNA: TGTGCCAGCTCACGGGGTACGACAGACCTGAACACTGAAGCTTTCTTT
CDR3 protein: CASSRGTTDLNTEAFF

clone size: many
J gene: TRBJ1-5
V gene: TRBV6-1
D gene: .
CDR3 length: 17
CDR3 DNA: TGTGCCAGCAGCCCCGGTAAGGGCAGGGGAGTCAATCAGCCCCAGCATTTT
CDR3 protein: CASSPGKGRGVNQPQHF

clone size: .
J gene: TRBJ2-3
V gene: TRBV20-1
D gene: TRBD2
CDR3 length: 14
CDR3 DNA: TGCAGTGCTAGACGGACTAGCGGGGCAGATACGCAGTATTTT
CDR3 protein: CSARRTSGADTQYF

clone size: many
J gene: TRBJ2-1
V gene: TRBV5-1
D gene: .
CDR3 length: 14
CDR3 DNA: TGCGCCAGCGGGACCCAAGAACTTCACAATGAGCAGTTCTTC
CDR3 protein: CASGTQELHNEQFF

clone size: .
J gene: TRBJ2-7
V gene: TRBV7-2
D gene: .
CDR3 length: 16
CDR3 DNA: TGTGCCAGCAGCTCCGGGACTGCGCTCCTCGGTTCCGGGCAGTACTTC
CDR3 protein: CASSSGTALLGSGQYF

clone size: .
J gene: TRBJ2-3
V gene: TRBV15
D gene: .
CDR3 length: 15
CDR3 DNA: TGTGCCACCAGCAGTTGGGGGGCGGGCACAGATACGCAGTATTTT
CDR3 protein: CATSSWGAGTDTQYF

clone size: many
J gene: TRBJ2-1
V gene: TRBV7-2
D gene: .
CDR3 length: 14
CDR3 DNA: TGTGCCAGCAGCTTATTGGGGCGGACAGATGAGCAGTTCTTC
CDR3 protein: CASSLLGRTDEQFF

clone size: many
J gene: TRBJ2-7
V gene: TRBV12-3/TRBV12-4
D gene: TRBD2
CDR3 length: 16
CDR3 DNA: TGTGCCAGCAGTTCGGGACTAATTACCAATGCCTACGAGCAGTACTTC
CDR3 protein: CASSSGLITNAYEQYF

clone size: many
J gene: TRBJ2-2
V gene: TRBV5-5
D gene: .
CDR3 length: 14
CDR3 DNA: TGTGCCAGCAGAAAAGAAAATTCGGCCGGGGAGCTGTTTTTT
CDR3 protein: CASRKENSAGELFF

clone size: .
J gene: TRBJ2-7
V gene: TRBV6-1
D gene: TRBD2
CDR3 length: 16
CDR3 DNA: TGTGCCAGCAGTGAACACGCGGGCGGGAGCGGGTACGAGCAGTACTTC
CDR3 protein: CASSEHAGGSGYEQYF

clone size: .
J gene: TRBJ2-2
V gene: TRBV5-1
D gene: .
CDR3 length: 15
CDR3 DNA: TGCGCCAGCAGCTTGGAAAGGTCGGACACCGGGGAGCTGTTTTTT
CDR3 protein: CASSLERSDTGELFF

clone size: few
J gene: TRBJ2-5
V gene: TRBV5-1
D gene: .
CDR3 length: 14
CDR3 DNA: TGCGCCAGCAGCTCAGGACGGACCCAAGAGACCCAGTACTTC
CDR3 protein: CASSSGRTQETQYF